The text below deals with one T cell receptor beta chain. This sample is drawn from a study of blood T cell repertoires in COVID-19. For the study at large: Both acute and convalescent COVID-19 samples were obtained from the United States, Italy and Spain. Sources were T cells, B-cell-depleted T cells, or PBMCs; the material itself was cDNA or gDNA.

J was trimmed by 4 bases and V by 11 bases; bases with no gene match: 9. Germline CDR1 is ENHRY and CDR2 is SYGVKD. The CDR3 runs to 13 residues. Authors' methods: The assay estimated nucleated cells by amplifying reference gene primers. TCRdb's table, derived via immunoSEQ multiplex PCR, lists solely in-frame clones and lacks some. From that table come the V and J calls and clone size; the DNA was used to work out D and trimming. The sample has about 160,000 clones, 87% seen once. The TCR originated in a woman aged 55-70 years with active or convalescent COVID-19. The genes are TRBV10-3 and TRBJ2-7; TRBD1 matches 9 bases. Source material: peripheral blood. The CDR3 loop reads CASKKTGGYEQYF. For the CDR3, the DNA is TGTGCCTCAAAAAAGACAGGGGGATACGAGCAGTACTTC.